The clone carrying this T cell receptor beta chain was detected many times. The PBMCs were taken from 10 ml of fresh peripheral blood. Amplification yielded TCR beta CDR3 regions, with RNA transcripts as the source. Initially, a first-round RT-PCR of the TCR CDR3 employed the HTBI primer set. Each CDR3 protein gets one entry after TCRdb re-called the multiplex PCR reads with MiXCR. Among under 450,000 distinct CDR3 sequences, approximately 14% were seen once, and the ten largest hold roughly 15%. V was shortened by 7 bases and J by 5 bases, with 15 bases between the two germline ends. This CDR3 spans 12 amino acids. Germline CDR1 and CDR2: DFQATT and SNEGSKA (reference sequence). The data originate from a study of T cells in Graves' hyperthyroidism and ophthalmopathy.

The sequenced sample was blood. The rearrangement joins TRBV20-1 to TRBJ2-7, with D possibly being TRBD1 or TRBD2 (6 bases each). The sequence came from a woman younger than 35 with Graves' hyperthyroidism. As DNA, the CDR3 is TGCAGTGTAATGCGGGACACCCACGAGCAGTACTTC. Translated: CSVMRDTHEQYF.